This TCR beta chain derives from a study of cytomegalovirus exposure and HLA in healthy donors. Germline loops: CDR1 GTSNPN, CDR2 SVGIG (reference sequence). The CDR3 covers 12 residues. Trimming removed 1 base from V and 3 bases from J, with 5 bases in between. The PCR contained 60 Vbeta and 13 Jbeta primers. The data were produced by immunoSEQ multiplex PCR, yet TCRdb's version contains in-frame clones alone and is incomplete. The repertoire consists of fewer than 200,000 clones, with roughly 70% occurring once and the leading ten covering almost 3%. In regard to this clone: Other DNA sequences within the sample encode an identical CDR3.

This chain connects TRBV30 to TRBJ2-3; unclear D gene. The sequence was collected from a woman aged 50 to 60 in good health and CMV-seropositive. Sequencing input: PBMCs. In nucleotides, the CDR3 is TGTGCCTGGAGTGCTAATACAGATACGCAGTATTTT. Translation: CAWSANTDTQYF.